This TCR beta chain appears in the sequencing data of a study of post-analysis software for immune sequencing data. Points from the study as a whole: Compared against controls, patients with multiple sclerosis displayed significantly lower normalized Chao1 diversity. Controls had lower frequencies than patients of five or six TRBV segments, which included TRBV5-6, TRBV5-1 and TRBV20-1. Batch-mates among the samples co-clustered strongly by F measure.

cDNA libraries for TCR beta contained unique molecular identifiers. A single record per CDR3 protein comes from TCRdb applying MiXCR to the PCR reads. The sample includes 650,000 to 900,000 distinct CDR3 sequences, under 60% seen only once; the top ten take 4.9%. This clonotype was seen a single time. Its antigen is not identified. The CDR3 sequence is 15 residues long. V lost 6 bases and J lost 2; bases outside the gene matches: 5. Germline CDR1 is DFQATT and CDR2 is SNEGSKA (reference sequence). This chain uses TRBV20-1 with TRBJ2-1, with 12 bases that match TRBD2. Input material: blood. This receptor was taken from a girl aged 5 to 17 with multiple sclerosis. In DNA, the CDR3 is TGCAGTGCCCGACTAGCGGGAGTCACCTACAATGAGCAGTTCTTC. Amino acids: CSARLAGVTYNEQFF.